These T cell receptor beta chains were read from a single sample in a study of blood T cell repertoires in COVID-19. Sequenced by immunoSEQ multiplex PCR; TCRdb stores in-frame clones only, minus some. The profile covers some 120,000 clones, with approximately 74% appearing a single time and 5.5% taken by the ten largest. The sample taken for sequencing was peripheral blood. The source of these receptors is a man aged 55-75 years with acute or convalescent COVID-19. CDR3s include the opening cysteine and the closing phenylalanine or tryptophan. The D gene is left open where the match is weak. A clone size is listed for some rows: how often the clone was seen (once, few, many), or a class if it is expanded.

>TRBD1|once|TRBJ2-3|TRBV18
CASSPTGGSTDTQYF
TGTGCCAGCTCACCGACAGGGGGCAGCACAGATACGCAGTATTTT
>-|-|TRBJ1-5|TRBV5-6
CASSFKSPAGNQPQHF
TGTGCCAGCAGCTTCAAGAGCCCCGCGGGCAATCAGCCCCAGCATTTT
>-|-|TRBJ1-2|TRBV19
CASSPRDYGYTF
TGTGCCAGTAGTCCACGGGACTATGGCTACACCTTC
>TRBD1|-|TRBJ1-2|TRBV29-1
CSGIRGDHGYTF
TGCAGCGGAATCAGGGGGGACCATGGCTACACCTTC
>-|-|TRBJ1-3|TRBV6-1
CASSDHRGRACGNTIYF
TGTGCCAGCAGTGACCATCGCGGCAGGGCGTGTGGAAACACCATATATTTT
>TRBD1|once|TRBJ2-3|TRBV27
CASSTGGWADTQYF
TGTGCCAGCAGTACAGGGGGCTGGGCAGATACGCAGTATTTT
>-|-|TRBJ1-6|TRBV6-5
CASSYSRPQAGSPLHF
TGTGCCAGCAGTTACTCGAGACCCCAGGCGGGTTCACCCCTCCACTTT
>TRBD2|-|TRBJ2-7|TRBV5-1
CASSPRGGGRAFEQYF
TGCGCCAGCAGCCCCCGGGGAGGCGGGAGGGCCTTTGAGCAGTACTTC
>TRBD2|once|TRBJ2-5|TRBV30
CASGGRETQYF
TGTGCCTCGGGAGGGCGAGAGACCCAGTACTTC
>TRBD2|once|TRBJ2-2|TRBV7-3
CASSLGLAGTGELFF
TGTGCCAGCAGCTTGGGACTAGCTGGCACCGGGGAGCTGTTTTTT
>-|-|TRBJ2-1|TRBV6-1
CASSEQRLGSYNEQFF
TGTGCCAGCAGTGAGCAGAGGCTGGGTTCTTACAATGAGCAGTTCTTC
>TRBD2|-|TRBJ2-3|TRBV7-3
CASSLAGSGTDTQYF
TGTGCCAGCAGCCTAGCGGGGAGTGGCACAGATACGCAGTATTTT
>-|-|TRBJ2-1|TRBV21-1
CASSTGAGQRSYNEQFF
TGTGCCAGCAGCACCGGCGCGGGACAGCGGTCCTACAATGAGCAGTTCTTC
>-|once|TRBJ1-2|TRBV3-1/TRBV3-2
CASSRGDTGYGYTF
TGTGCCAGCAGCCGAGGGGACACAGGGTATGGCTACACCTTC
>-|-|TRBJ1-1|TRBV6-6
CASAQTEKAFF
TGTGCCAGCGCACAGACAGAAAAAGCTTTCTTT
>-|-|TRBJ1-2|TRBV2
CASSEALSGSGYTF
TGTGCCAGCAGTGAAGCGCTTTCAGGGTCTGGCTACACCTTC
>-|-|TRBJ1-5|TRBV28
CASTPPNQPQHF
TGTGCCAGCACCCCCCCTAATCAGCCCCAGCATTTT
>-|-|TRBJ2-5|TRBV5-1
CASSLLTSRETQYF
TGCGCCAGCAGCCTATTAACTAGCAGAGAGACCCAGTACTTC
>TRBD2|-|TRBJ2-7|TRBV7-3
CASSLRSSSGRDFYEQYF
TGTGCCAGCAGCTTAAGGTCGTCTAGCGGGAGGGATTTCTACGAGCAGTACTTC
>TRBD1|-|TRBJ1-4|TRBV12-5
CASGWGTNRDSNEKLFF
TGTGCTAGTGGTTGGGGGACCAACCGGGACAGTAATGAAAAACTGTTTTTT
>TRBD2|once|TRBJ2-1|TRBV29-1
CSVGGGGAQQQFF
TGCAGCGTTGGTGGCGGGGGGGCCCAGCAGCAGTTCTTC
>TRBD2|few|TRBJ2-7|TRBV2
CASKIAGTSYEQYF
TGTGCCAGCAAGATAGCGGGGACATCCTACGAGCAGTACTTC
>TRBD1|-|TRBJ1-6|TRBV7-8
CASSLAATGGRSPLHF
TGTGCCAGCAGCTTAGCAGCGACAGGGGGACGGTCACCCCTCCACTTT
>TRBD1|-|TRBJ2-1|TRBV25-1
CASSDLTGQAYNEQFF
TGTGCCAGCAGTGACTTAACGGGACAGGCGTACAATGAGCAGTTCTTC
>TRBD2|-|TRBJ2-7|TRBV24-1
CATSDATSGSYEQYF
TGTGCCACCAGTGATGCGACTAGCGGGAGCTACGAGCAGTACTTC
>-|-|TRBJ1-4|TRBV27
CASSSPGQHEKLFF
TGTGCCAGCAGTTCGCCGGGACAACATGAAAAACTGTTTTTT
>-|few|TRBJ1-5|TRBV9
CASSTHPTSAGLSNQPQHF
TGTGCCAGCAGCACCCACCCCACGTCGGCAGGACTTAGCAATCAGCCCCAGCATTTT
>-|-|TRBJ1-5|TRBV2
CASSVQGYQPQHF
TGTGCCAGCAGTGTACAGGGCTATCAGCCCCAGCATTTT
>TRBD1|-|TRBJ1-4|TRBV2
CASSEGGQGDGEKLFF
TGTGCCAGCAGTGAGGGCGGGCAGGGGGACGGTGAAAAACTGTTTTTT
>TRBD1|-|TRBJ1-2|TRBV29-1
CSGTGGADYGYTF
TGCAGCGGTACAGGGGGCGCAGACTATGGCTACACCTTC
>TRBD2|-|TRBJ2-1|TRBV24-1
CATSDLRPSGSNEQFF
TGTGCCACCAGTGATTTGAGGCCTAGCGGGAGCAATGAGCAGTTCTTC
>-|-|TRBJ1-6|TRBV6-2/TRBV6-3
CASRPVLNGGYNSPLHF
TGTGCCAGCAGACCTGTCCTTAACGGGGGCTATAATTCACCCCTCCACTTT
>TRBD1|-|TRBJ2-1|TRBV9
CASSVGGQVGNEQFF
TGTGCCAGCAGCGTAGGTGGACAGGTCGGCAATGAGCAGTTCTTC
>-|-|TRBJ1-1|TRBV4-2
CASSQGGRGGVTEAFF
TGTGCCAGCAGCCAAGGGGGAAGGGGCGGTGTGACTGAAGCTTTCTTT
>TRBD2|-|TRBJ2-1|TRBV9
CASSALAGTYNEQFF
TGTGCCAGCAGCGCCCTAGCGGGGACTTACAATGAGCAGTTCTTC
>-|-|TRBJ2-7|TRBV5-8
CASSLVQGSTIFHEQYF
TGTGCCAGCAGCTTGGTCCAGGGTAGCACAATCTTCCACGAGCAGTACTTC
>TRBD1|-|TRBJ2-7|TRBV6-5
CASSTGQLYEQYF
TGTGCCTCGAGTACGGGACAGCTGTACGAGCAGTACTTC
>-|-|TRBJ2-7|TRBV6-5
CASSYTYNRVEQYF
TGTGCCAGCAGTTACACTTATAACAGGGTCGAGCAGTACTTC
>-|-|TRBJ2-3|TRBV3-1/TRBV3-2
CASSQAFGTQYF
TGTGCCAGCAGCCAAGCCTTCGGTACGCAGTATTTT
>-|-|TRBJ2-3|TRBV2
CASSLDFSSTDTQYF
TGTGCCAGCAGTCTTGACTTCTCATCCACAGATACGCAGTATTTT
>TRBD1|once|TRBJ2-7|TRBV9
CASSVGQGLEQYF
TGTGCCAGCAGCGTGGGACAGGGTCTCGAGCAGTACTTC
>-|-|TRBJ1-5|TRBV30
CAWSRGSNSNQPQHF
TGTGCCTGGAGTCGGGGATCAAATAGCAATCAGCCCCAGCATTTT
>TRBD1|-|TRBJ1-5|TRBV5-1
CASSPGQGGQPQHF
TGCGCCAGCAGCCCAGGACAGGGAGGCCAGCCCCAGCATTTT
>-|-|TRBJ2-7|TRBV10-2
CASSEVVTGTLRRDF
TGCGCCAGCAGTGAGGTTGTGACGGGCACCCTACGGAGGGACTTC
>TRBD2|-|TRBJ2-1|TRBV5-6
CASSRWGLAGNEQFF
TGTGCCAGCAGCCGATGGGGGCTAGCGGGTAATGAGCAGTTCTTC
>TRBD1|few|TRBJ1-2|TRBV10-3
CAISEGGQARGGYTF
TGTGCCATCAGTGAGGGCGGACAGGCAAGGGGTGGCTACACCTTC
>-|-|TRBJ1-2|TRBV12-3/TRBV12-4
CASKVGAGYGYTF
TGTGCCAGCAAGGTGGGTGCGGGCTATGGCTACACCTTC
>-|-|TRBJ1-1|TRBV6-5
CASKPGRGSTEAFF
TGTGCCAGCAAACCAGGGAGGGGGAGCACTGAAGCTTTCTTT
>TRBD1|-|TRBJ1-2|TRBV11-2
CASSAHLQGGAYGYTF
TGTGCCAGCAGCGCCCACCTACAGGGGGGAGCCTATGGCTACACCTTC
>-|once|TRBJ1-1|TRBV2
CASLQVENTEAFF
TGTGCCAGTTTACAGGTGGAGAACACTGAAGCTTTCTTT
>TRBD2|-|TRBJ2-2|TRBV18
CASSPPRLAGGTGELFF
TGTGCCAGCTCACCACCCAGACTAGCGGGAGGCACCGGGGAGCTGTTTTTT
>TRBD1|-|TRBJ1-5|TRBV10-3
CAISSTGRGNQPQHF
TGTGCCATCAGTTCGACAGGGAGAGGCAATCAGCCCCAGCATTTT
>TRBD1|-|TRBJ1-1|TRBV27
CASSPAGGNTEAFF
TGTGCCAGCAGTCCGGCAGGGGGTAACACTGAAGCTTTCTTT
>TRBD2|few|TRBJ2-1|TRBV7-3
CASSGTSGRGEQFF
TGTGCCAGCAGCGGGACTAGCGGGAGGGGAGAGCAGTTCTTC
>-|-|TRBJ1-2|TRBV7-9
CASSLAEVDPGVYGYTF
TGTGCCAGCAGCTTAGCGGAAGTGGACCCCGGGGTTTATGGCTACACCTTC
>-|-|TRBJ1-2|TRBV5-1
CASSLAGGDGYTF
TGCGCCAGCAGCTTGGCGGGGGGCGATGGCTACACCTTC
>-|-|TRBJ2-2|TRBV5-1
CASSFSQGGTGELFF
TGCGCCAGCAGCTTTAGCCAGGGTGGCACCGGGGAGCTGTTTTTT
>TRBD2|-|TRBJ2-1|TRBV27
CASSAREGRSSYNEQFF
TGTGCCAGCAGTGCCCGGGAGGGCCGGAGCTCCTACAATGAGCAGTTCTTC